This T cell receptor beta chain was obtained from a study of T cells after yellow fever vaccination. Turning to the study itself: The SMART-Seq v4 Ultra Low Input method served to prepare the low-cell-number fractions.

Points from the study as a whole: A limited proportion of clonotypes was detected within both the CD4 and CD8 compartments. Post-booster repertoires contained most primary-vaccination clones again (approximately 95% CD4, less than 90% CD8).

This clonotype was seen only a few times. Its antigen remains unknown. The germline CDR1 and CDR2 sequences are MDHEN and SYDVKM. CDR3 length: 17 residues. Trimming at V came to 1 base and at J to 1 base, leaving 7 bases not matched to a gene. For TCR, cDNA came from 5'RACE template switching, which added a universal primer site and UMIs. TCRdb re-derived calls from the 5' RACE reads in MiXCR, one entry per CDR3 protein. Among a few hundred thousand distinct CDR3 sequences listed, about 7% were seen once. The sequence derives from a young man who received the YFV17D yellow fever vaccine. The sequenced sample was CD4+ T cells sorted from PBMCs, obtained 15 days after the yellow fever booster vaccination. V is TRBV28 and J is TRBJ2-7, with 10 positions matching TRBD2. CDR3 protein: CASSLYGILAGSYEQYF. Written as DNA, the CDR3 is TGTGCCAGCAGTTTATACGGTATACTAGCGGGATCCTACGAGCAGTACTTC.